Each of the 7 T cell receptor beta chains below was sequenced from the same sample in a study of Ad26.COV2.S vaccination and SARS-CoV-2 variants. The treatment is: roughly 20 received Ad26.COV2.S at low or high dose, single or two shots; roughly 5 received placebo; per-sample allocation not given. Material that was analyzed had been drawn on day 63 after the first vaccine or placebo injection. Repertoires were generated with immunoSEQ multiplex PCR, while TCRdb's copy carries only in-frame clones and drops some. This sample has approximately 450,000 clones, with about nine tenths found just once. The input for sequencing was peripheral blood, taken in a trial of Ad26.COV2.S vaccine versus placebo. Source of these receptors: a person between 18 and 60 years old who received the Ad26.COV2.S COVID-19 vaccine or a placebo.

The CDR3: CASTQGLAGYEQYF. The DNA for the CDR3 is TGTGCCAGCACCCAAGGACTAGCGGGCTACGAGCAGTACTTC. The rearrangement joins TRBV6-5 to TRBJ2-7; 11 bases are shared with TRBD2. V gave up 7 bases and J gave up 3 bases; unmatched junction bases: 5. The V gene's germline CDR1 is MNHEY and CDR2 SVGAGI. The CDR3 runs 14 residues.

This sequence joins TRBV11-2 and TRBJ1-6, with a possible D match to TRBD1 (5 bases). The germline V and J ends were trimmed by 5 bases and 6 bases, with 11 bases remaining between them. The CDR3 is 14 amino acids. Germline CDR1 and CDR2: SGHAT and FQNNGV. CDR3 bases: TGTGCCAGCAGCCAATCGGGGCCTAATTCACCCCTCCACTTT. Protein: CASSQSGPNSPLHF. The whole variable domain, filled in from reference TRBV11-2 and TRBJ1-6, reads EAGVAQSPRYKIIEKRQSVAFWCNPISGHATLYWYQQILGQGPKLLIQFQNNGVVDDSQLPKDRFSAERLKGVDSTLKIQPAKLEDSAVYLCASSQSGPNSPLHFGNGTRLTVT.

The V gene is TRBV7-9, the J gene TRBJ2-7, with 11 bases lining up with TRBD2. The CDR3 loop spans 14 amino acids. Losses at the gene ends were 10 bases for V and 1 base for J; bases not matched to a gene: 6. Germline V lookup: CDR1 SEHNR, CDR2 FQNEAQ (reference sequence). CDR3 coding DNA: TGTGCCATCCCGACTAGCGGGACATCCTACGAGCAGTACTTC. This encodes CAIPTSGTSYEQYF.

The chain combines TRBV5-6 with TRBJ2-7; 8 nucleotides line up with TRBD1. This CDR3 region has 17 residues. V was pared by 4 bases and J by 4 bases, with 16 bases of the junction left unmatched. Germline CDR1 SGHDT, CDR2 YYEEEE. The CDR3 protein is CASSLTWGQDFTYEQYF. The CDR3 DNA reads TGTGCCAGCAGCCTAACCTGGGGACAGGATTTTACGTACGAGCAGTACTTC.

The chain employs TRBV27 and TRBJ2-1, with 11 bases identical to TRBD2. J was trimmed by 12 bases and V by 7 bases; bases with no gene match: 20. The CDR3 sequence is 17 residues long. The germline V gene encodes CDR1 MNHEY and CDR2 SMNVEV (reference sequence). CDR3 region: CASNPSGRLNPNERQFF. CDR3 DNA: TGTGCCAGCAATCCTAGCGGGAGGTTGAACCCCAATGAGCGGCAGTTCTTC.

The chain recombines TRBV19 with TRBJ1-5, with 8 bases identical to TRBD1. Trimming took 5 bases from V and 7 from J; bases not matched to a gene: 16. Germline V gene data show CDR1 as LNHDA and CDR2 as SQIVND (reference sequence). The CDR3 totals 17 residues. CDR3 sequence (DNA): TGTGCCAGTAGTTCCCGGGGATCACAGGGGGGGAGCCAGCCCCAGCATTTT. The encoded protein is CASSSRGSQGGSQPQHF. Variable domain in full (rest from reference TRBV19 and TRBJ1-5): DGGITQSPKYLFRKEGQNVTLSCEQNLNHDAMYWYRQDPGQGLRLIYYSQIVNDFQKGDIAEGYSVSREKKESFPLTVTSAQKNPTAFYLCASSSRGSQGGSQPQHFGDGTRLSIL.

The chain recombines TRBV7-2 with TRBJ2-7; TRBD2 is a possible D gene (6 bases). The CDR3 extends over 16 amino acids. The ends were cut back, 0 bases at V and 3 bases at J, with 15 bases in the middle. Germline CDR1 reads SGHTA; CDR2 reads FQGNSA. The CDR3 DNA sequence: TGTGCCAGCAGCTTAGCCCCTAGCGTAACCATCTACGAGCAGTACTTC. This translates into CASSLAPSVTIYEQYF. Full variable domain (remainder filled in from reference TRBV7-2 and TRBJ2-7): GAGVSQSPSNKVTEKGKDVELRCDPISGHTALYWYRQSLGQGLEFLIYFQGNSAPDKSGLPSDRFSAERTGGSVSTLTIQRTQQEDSAVYLCASSLAPSVTIYEQYFGPGTRLTVT.